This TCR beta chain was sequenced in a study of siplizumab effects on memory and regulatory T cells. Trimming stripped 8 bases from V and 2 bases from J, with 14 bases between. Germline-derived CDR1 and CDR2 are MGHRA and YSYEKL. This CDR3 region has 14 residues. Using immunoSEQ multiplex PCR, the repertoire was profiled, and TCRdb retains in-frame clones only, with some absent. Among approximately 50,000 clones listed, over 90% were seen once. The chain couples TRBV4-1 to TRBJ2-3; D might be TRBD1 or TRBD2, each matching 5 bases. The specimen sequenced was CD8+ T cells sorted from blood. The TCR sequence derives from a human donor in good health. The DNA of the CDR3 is TGCGCCAGCTGGGACCTTGGGGTCACAGATACGCAGTATTTT. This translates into CASWDLGVTDTQYF.